This record looks at one T cell receptor (beta chain) sequence and its context. The sample originates from a study of blood T cell repertoires in COVID-19. Germline values: CDR1 LNHDA, CDR2 SQIVND (reference sequence). Unmatched junction bases numbered 11, after V lost 6 bases and J lost 5 bases. The CDR3 sequence is 15 residues long. Some clones are missing from TCRdb's copy, which holds only in-frame ones; the method was immunoSEQ multiplex PCR. This table has roughly 200,000 clones, around 85% appearing once. The specimen was PBMCs or T cells enriched from blood (not recorded which). The chain joins TRBV19 to TRBJ2-3; 7 bases fit TRBD2. The origin of this receptor is a man aged 35-49 years who had recovered from COVID-19. CDR3 sequence (DNA): TGTGCCAGTAGGAGTGGGGGAGGGACGGGAGATACGCAGTATTTT. It yields the protein CASRSGGGTGDTQYF. Full variable domain (remainder filled in from reference TRBV19 and TRBJ2-3): DGGITQSPKYLFRKEGQNVTLSCEQNLNHDAMYWYRQDPGQGLRLIYYSQIVNDFQKGDIAEGYSVSREKKESFPLTVTSAQKNPTAFYLCASRSGGGTGDTQYFGPGTRLTVL.